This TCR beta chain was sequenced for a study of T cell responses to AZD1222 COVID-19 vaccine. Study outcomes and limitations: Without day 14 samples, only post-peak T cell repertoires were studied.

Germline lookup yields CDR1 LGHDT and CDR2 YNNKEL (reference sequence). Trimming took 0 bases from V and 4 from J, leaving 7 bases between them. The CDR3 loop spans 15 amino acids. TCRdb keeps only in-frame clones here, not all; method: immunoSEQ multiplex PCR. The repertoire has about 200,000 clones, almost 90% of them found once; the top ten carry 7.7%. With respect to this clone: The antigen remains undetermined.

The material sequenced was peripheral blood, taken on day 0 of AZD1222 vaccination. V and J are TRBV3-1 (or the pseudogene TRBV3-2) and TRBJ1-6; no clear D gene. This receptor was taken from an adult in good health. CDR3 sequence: CASSQDPGYNSPLHF. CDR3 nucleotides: TGTGCCAGCAGCCAAGATCCCGGTTATAATTCACCCCTCCACTTT.